The T cell receptor (beta chain) described here comes from a study of OX40 agonist ivuxolimab in advanced cancers. There are 15 residues in the CDR3. Germline V lookup: CDR1 SEHNR, CDR2 FQNEAQ (reference sequence). The germline V and J ends were trimmed by 5 bases and 3 bases, with 16 bases remaining between them. Clones were read by immunoSEQ multiplex PCR, and TCRdb kept only the in-frame ones, dropping some. The sample consists of about 20,000 clones, roughly nine tenths of them appearing once. The V call is TRBV7-9, the J call TRBJ1-2; a possible D gene is TRBD1 (5 bases). The sample was CD4+ or CD8+ T cells sorted from blood, taken in a trial of the OX40 agonist ivuxolimab. The sequence came from an adult with an advanced solid tumor such as melanoma, head and neck, liver or kidney cancer. The CDR3 DNA is TGTGCCAGCAGCACCCGGGACGGGATTTACTATGGCTACACCTTC. This codes for CASSTRDGIYYGYTF.